The rows below give T cell receptor beta chains drawn from one sample of a study of T-cell reconstitution after alpha-beta-depleted transplantation in children. TCRdb re-called the PCR reads with MiXCR, one entry per CDR3 protein. The sample consists of around 450,000 distinct CDR3 sequences, under 12% of them appearing once. The sample here was PBMCs, taken before TCRalphabeta/CD19-depleted stem cell transplant. The receptors were sampled from a child aged 2 to 10 with inherited bone marrow failure, due to receive a stem cell transplant. CDR3s leave out the opening cysteine and the closing phenylalanine or tryptophan. Size is stated for part of the rows, as once, few or many counts, or as a class when the clone is expanded.

TRBJ2-1,TRBV5-5,many,ASSPSSTYNEQF
TRBJ2-2,TRBV5-1,many,ASSRNREANTGELF
TRBJ2-2,TRBV7-9,many,ASSRMGAGSGELF
TRBJ1-1,TRBV18,many,ASSPPARNTEAF
TRBJ1-1,TRBV7-2,many,ASSFRNRVGASAF
TRBJ2-5,TRBV5-5,many,ASSLEWPGETQY
TRBJ2-1,TRBV12-3/TRBV12-4,many,ASIEAGAGEQF
TRBJ1-2,TRBV4-2,many,ASSRGREESYGYT
TRBJ1-1,TRBV27,many,ASSAGVPRAGIEAF
TRBJ2-3,TRBV4-2,few,ASSQELAGEGLADTQY
TRBJ1-1,TRBV12-3/TRBV12-4,few,ASSLEIRGQSGPEAF
TRBJ2-2,TRBV4-1,-,ASSLRADKGRSGELF
TRBJ2-2,TRBV3-1,many,ASSRRSGTGELF
TRBJ1-6,TRBV7-9,many,ASSLWGGNSPLH